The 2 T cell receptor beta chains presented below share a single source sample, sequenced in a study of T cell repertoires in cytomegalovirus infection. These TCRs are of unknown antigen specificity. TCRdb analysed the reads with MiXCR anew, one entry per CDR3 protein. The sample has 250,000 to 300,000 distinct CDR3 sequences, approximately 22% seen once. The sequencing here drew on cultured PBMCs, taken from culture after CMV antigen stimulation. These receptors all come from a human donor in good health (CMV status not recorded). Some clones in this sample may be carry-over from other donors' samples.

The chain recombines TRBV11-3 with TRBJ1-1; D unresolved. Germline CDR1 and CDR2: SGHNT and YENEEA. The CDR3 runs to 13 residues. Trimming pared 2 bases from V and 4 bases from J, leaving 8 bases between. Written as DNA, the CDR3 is TGTGCCAGCAGCTTATGGGGAGGCACTGAAGCTTTCTTT. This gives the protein CASSLWGGTEAFF. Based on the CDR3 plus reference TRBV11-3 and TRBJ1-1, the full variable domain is EAGVVQSPRYKIIEKKQPVAFWCNPISGHNTLYWYLQNLGQGPELLIRYENEEAVDDSQLPKDRFSAERLKGVDSTLKIQPAELGDSAVYLCASSLWGGTEAFFGQGTRLTVV.

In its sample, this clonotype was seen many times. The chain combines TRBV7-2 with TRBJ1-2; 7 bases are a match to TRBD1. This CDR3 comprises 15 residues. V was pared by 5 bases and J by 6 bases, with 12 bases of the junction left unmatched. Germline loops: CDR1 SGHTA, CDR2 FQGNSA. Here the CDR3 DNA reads TGTGCCAGCAGCCCGGGACAGCTATTTATGGATGGCTACACCTTC. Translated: CASSPGQLFMDGYTF.